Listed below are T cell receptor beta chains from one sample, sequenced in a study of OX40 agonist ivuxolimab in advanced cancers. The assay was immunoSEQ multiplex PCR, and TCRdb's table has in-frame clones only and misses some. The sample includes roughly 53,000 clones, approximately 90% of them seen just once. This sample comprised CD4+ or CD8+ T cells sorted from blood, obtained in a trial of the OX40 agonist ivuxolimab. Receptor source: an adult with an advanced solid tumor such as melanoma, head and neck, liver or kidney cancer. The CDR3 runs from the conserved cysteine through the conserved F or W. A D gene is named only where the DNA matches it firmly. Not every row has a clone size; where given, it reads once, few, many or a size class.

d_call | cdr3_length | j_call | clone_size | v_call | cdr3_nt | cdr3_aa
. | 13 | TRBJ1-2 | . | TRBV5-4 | TGTGCCAGCACCTGGCGGGACCAAGGAGGCTACACCTTC | CASTWRDQGGYTF
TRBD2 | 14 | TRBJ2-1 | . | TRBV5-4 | TGTGCCAGCAGTCGGACTAGCGGGAGGGATGAGCAGTTCTTC | CASSRTSGRDEQFF
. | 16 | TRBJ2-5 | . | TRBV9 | TGTGCCAGCAGCACCCAGGGGAGGGGGTTGGGAGAGACCCAGTACTTC | CASSTQGRGLGETQYF
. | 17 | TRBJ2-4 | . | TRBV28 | TGTGCCAGCACCCAACCCAACCGGGATTTAGCCAAAAACATTCAGTACTTC | CASTQPNRDLAKNIQYF
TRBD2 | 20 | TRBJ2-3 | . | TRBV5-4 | TGTGCCAGCAGCCCGGGGGCACTAGCGGGAGGGTTCCGAATAACAGATACGCAGTATTTT | CASSPGALAGGFRITDTQYF
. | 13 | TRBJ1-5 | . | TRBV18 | TGTGCCAGCTCCTCGTATGGGAATCAGCCCCAGCATTTT | CASSSYGNQPQHF
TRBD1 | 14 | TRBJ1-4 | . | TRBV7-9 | TGTGCCAGCAGCTTAAAGGGGGCTGGTGAAAAACTGTTTTTT | CASSLKGAGEKLFF
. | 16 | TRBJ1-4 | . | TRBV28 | TGTGCCAGCAGTTTAACGGGGCCGACGTCCGGGGAAAAACTGTTTTTT | CASSLTGPTSGEKLFF
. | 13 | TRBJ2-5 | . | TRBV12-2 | TGTGCAAGTCGCTTAGTCCGAGAAGAGACCCAGTACTTC | CASRLVREETQYF
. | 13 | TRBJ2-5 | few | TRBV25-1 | TGTGCCAGCAGTGAAGCACAGTCGGAGACCCAGTACTTC | CASSEAQSETQYF
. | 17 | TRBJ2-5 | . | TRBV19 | TGTGCCAGTAGTATTCGTGAGGGTACGGACTTCCAAGAGACCCAGTACTTC | CASSIREGTDFQETQYF
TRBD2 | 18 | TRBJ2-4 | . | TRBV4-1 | TGCGCCAGCAGCAAAGGACTAGCGGGAGGTAGGGCCAAAAACATTCAGTACTTC | CASSKGLAGGRAKNIQYF
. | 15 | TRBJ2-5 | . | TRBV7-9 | TGTGCCAGCAGCCTTCGGGACTCGATACAAGAGACCCAGTACTTC | CASSLRDSIQETQYF
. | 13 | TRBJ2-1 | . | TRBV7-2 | TGTGCCAGCAGCTTAGACTTTGCTAATGAGCAGTTCTTC | CASSLDFANEQFF
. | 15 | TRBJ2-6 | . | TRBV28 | TGTGCCAGCAGTTTAGGGGGGTCTGGGGCCAACGTCCTGACTTTC | CASSLGGSGANVLTF
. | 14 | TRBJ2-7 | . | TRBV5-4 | TGTGCCAGCAGTCCGACAGGGAGGGGCTACGAGCAGTACTTC | CASSPTGRGYEQYF
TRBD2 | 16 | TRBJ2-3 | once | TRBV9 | TGTGCCAGCAGCGTAGGGAGCGGGGGTAGCACAGATACGCAGTATTTT | CASSVGSGGSTDTQYF
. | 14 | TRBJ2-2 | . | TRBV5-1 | TGCGCCAGCAGTAAAACAGCGAACACCGGGGAGCTGTTTTTT | CASSKTANTGELFF
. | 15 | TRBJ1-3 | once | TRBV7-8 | TGTGCCAGCAGCTTAGGCGGGACCGCTGGAAACACCATATATTTT | CASSLGGTAGNTIYF
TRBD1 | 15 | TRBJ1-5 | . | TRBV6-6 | TGTGCCAGCACCTGGGACAGGGAGCACAATCAGCCCCAGCATTTT | CASTWDREHNQPQHF
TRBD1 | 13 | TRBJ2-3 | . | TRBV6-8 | TGTGCCAGCAGTGACAGGGGGGGGTGGCCCCTGTATTTT | CASSDRGGWPLYF
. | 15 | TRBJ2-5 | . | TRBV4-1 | TGCGCCAGCAGCCCGGGACAAGGGTCAAAAGAGACCCAGTACTTC | CASSPGQGSKETQYF
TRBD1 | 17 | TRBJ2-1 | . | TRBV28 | TGTGCCAGCAGTTTACCCCGAGGGACAGGGGCAGGAGATGAGCAGTTCTTC | CASSLPRGTGAGDEQFF
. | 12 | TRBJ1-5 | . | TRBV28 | TGTGCCACCACAAATTTGGTTCAGCCCCAGCATTTT | CATTNLVQPQHF
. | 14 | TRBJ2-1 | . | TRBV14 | TGTGCCAGCAGCCAAGATTCAAAGGGATGGGAGCAGTTCTTC | CASSQDSKGWEQFF
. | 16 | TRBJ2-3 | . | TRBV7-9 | TGTGCCAGCAGCTTAAGGGGGGCTAGCGTCACAGATACGCAGTATTTT | CASSLRGASVTDTQYF